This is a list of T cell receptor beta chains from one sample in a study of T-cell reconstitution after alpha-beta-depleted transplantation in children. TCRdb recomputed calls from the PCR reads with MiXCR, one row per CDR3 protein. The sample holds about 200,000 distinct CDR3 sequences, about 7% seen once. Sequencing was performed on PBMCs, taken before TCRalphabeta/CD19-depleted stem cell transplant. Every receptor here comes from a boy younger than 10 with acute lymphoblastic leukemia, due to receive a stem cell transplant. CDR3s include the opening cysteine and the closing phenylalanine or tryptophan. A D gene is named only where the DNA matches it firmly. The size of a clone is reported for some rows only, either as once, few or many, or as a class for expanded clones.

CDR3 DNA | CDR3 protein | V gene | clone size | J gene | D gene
TGTGCCAGCAGCTTAGATCGGGGAGGTGAGCAGTTCTTC | CASSLDRGGEQFF | TRBV7-9 | many | TRBJ2-1 | NA
TGCAGTGCTGCGACAGGGGAAGGCCCAGATACGCAGTATTTT | CSAATGEGPDTQYF | TRBV20-1 | NA | TRBJ2-3 | TRBD1
TGTGCCAGCAGCTCAAGCGGAGCGGTCTACGAGCAGTACTTC | CASSSSGAVYEQYF | TRBV11-2 | NA | TRBJ2-7 | NA
TGTGCCAGCATCATCTCCCCCGAGCGGGGGTACAATGAGCAGTTCTTC | CASIISPERGYNEQFF | TRBV5-5 | few | TRBJ2-1 | TRBD2
TGCAGCGGGGAACTTCAGGGGTATGGCTACACCTTC | CSGELQGYGYTF | TRBV29-1 | many | TRBJ1-2 | NA
TGTGCCAGCAGCTTAACTTGGGGATCCAGAGCCAAAAACATTCAGTACTTC | CASSLTWGSRAKNIQYF | TRBV7-2 | few | TRBJ2-4 | NA
TGTGCCAGCAGTTGGGCCGGGGCGACGGACGCCAATGAGCAGTTCTTC | CASSWAGATDANEQFF | TRBV6-5 | many | TRBJ2-1 | NA
TGCGGGGTCTCTGGAAACACCATATATTTT | CGVSGNTIYF | TRBV29-1 | many | TRBJ1-3 | NA
TGTGCCAGCAGTCTTACAGGGGGGAAATCACCCCTCCACTTT | CASSLTGGKSPLHF | TRBV12-3/TRBV12-4 | many | TRBJ1-6 | TRBD1
TGTGCCAGCAGCGGCTGGACGGGGACGAGCTCTGGAAACACCATATATTTT | CASSGWTGTSSGNTIYF | TRBV5-6 | NA | TRBJ1-3 | NA
TGTGCCAGCAGTGACAGCTCTGGAAACACCATATATTTT | CASSDSSGNTIYF | TRBV2 | many | TRBJ1-3 | NA
TGCGCCAGCAGCTTGGATGCGGGGTCCGGGGAGCTGTTTTTT | CASSLDAGSGELFF | TRBV5-1 | many | TRBJ2-2 | NA
TGTGCCAGCAGCCCCCGGCAGGGGGCGCGCAATGAGCAGTTCTTC | CASSPRQGARNEQFF | TRBV3-1 | NA | TRBJ2-1 | TRBD1
TGTGCCAGCAGCTTAGACGGTGGTACTAGCGGGAGTTATGGCAATGAGCAGTTCTTC | CASSLDGGTSGSYGNEQFF | TRBV7-8 | many | TRBJ2-1 | TRBD2
TGTGCCAGCAGCTTAGGGGTGCATACGCAGTATTTT | CASSLGVHTQYF | TRBV7-2 | many | TRBJ2-3 | NA
TGCAGTGCTTTGAGCGGGTCCCACTCCTACAATGAGCAGTTCTTC | CSALSGSHSYNEQFF | TRBV20-1 | many | TRBJ2-1 | NA
TGTGCCAGCAGTCCCCCGGTGGGGAATGGCTACACCTTC | CASSPPVGNGYTF | TRBV25-1 | many | TRBJ1-2 | NA
TGTGCCACGAGACAGGACAATCAGCCCCAGCATTTT | CATRQDNQPQHF | TRBV10-3 | many | TRBJ1-5 | NA
TGTGCCACCCAACCCCTCATGGCAGGCAATGAGCAGTTCTTC | CATQPLMAGNEQFF | TRBV6-1 | NA | TRBJ2-1 | NA
TGTGCCAGCAGCCCCCAAGGCAGGGATGAGCAGTTCTTC | CASSPQGRDEQFF | TRBV5-5 | many | TRBJ2-1 | NA
TGTGCCACCAGCAGAGATCGGGAGGGGCGATTTCGGAATGAGCAGTTCTTC | CATSRDREGRFRNEQFF | TRBV15 | NA | TRBJ2-1 | TRBD2
TGTGCCAGCAGCCGGACAGGCACTTACAATGAGCAGTTCTTC | CASSRTGTYNEQFF | TRBV27 | many | TRBJ2-1 | TRBD1
TGTGCCAGCAGCCCGGGACTTTTGGGATTACTCTTC | CASSPGLLGLLF | TRBV28 | few | TRBJ2-6 | NA
TGTGCCAGCAGCCCTTACGCCCCGGGACATTTAAACACCGGGGAGCTGTTTTTT | CASSPYAPGHLNTGELFF | TRBV3-1 | few | TRBJ2-2 | NA
TGTGCCAGCAGCAAAGCGACTAGCTACAGCACAGATACGCAGTATTTT | CASSKATSYSTDTQYF | TRBV5-6 | few | TRBJ2-3 | TRBD2
TGCAGTGCAATTACAGGACCCTACGAGCAGTACTTC | CSAITGPYEQYF | TRBV20-1 | many | TRBJ2-7 | NA
TGTGCCAGCAGCTTGGAGTGGGACAGGGGAGAGACCCAGTACTTC | CASSLEWDRGETQYF | TRBV5-4 | many | TRBJ2-5 | TRBD1
TGTGCCAGCAGCTCCTGGACGAGGGGTGGGTATGGCTACACCTTC | CASSSWTRGGYGYTF | TRBV7-6 | few | TRBJ1-2 | NA
TGTGCCAGCAGTTTCGACAGCCGGACCTACGAGCAGTACTTC | CASSFDSRTYEQYF | TRBV12-3/TRBV12-4 | NA | TRBJ2-7 | NA
TGTGCTTCAGGGGGGGCGGGGGCCAACGTCCTGACTTTC | CASGGAGANVLTF | TRBV12-3/TRBV12-4 | NA | TRBJ2-6 | NA
TGCAGTGCTAGCGATTCGGGGACTAGCGTCCAGTTCTTC | CSASDSGTSVQFF | TRBV20-1 | NA | TRBJ2-1 | TRBD2
TGTGCCAGCAGCCAACTAGCGGGGGGGCGAAATGTTGGGCAGTTCTTC | CASSQLAGGRNVGQFF | TRBV3-1 | many | TRBJ2-1 | TRBD2
TGTGCCAGCAGGGGGCACAGGGTCTACTCTGGGGCCAACGTCCTGACTTTC | CASRGHRVYSGANVLTF | TRBV3-1 | few | TRBJ2-6 | NA
TGCAGCGCCCCCGGGGGAGGGCTCCGGACTGAAGCTTTCTTT | CSAPGGGLRTEAFF | TRBV29-1 | many | TRBJ1-1 | NA
TGTGCCAGCAGTTTTGGGGAAATGGGGACCGGGGAGCTGTTTTTT | CASSFGEMGTGELFF | TRBV12-3/TRBV12-4 | many | TRBJ2-2 | NA
TGTGCCAGCTCACCGGAAGGGCAGGGGCGAAATCGGCCCCAGCATTTT | CASSPEGQGRNRPQHF | TRBV18 | few | TRBJ1-5 | NA
TGTGCCACCTGGAGGGGACTTGGGGAGACCCAGTACTTC | CATWRGLGETQYF | TRBV10-3 | many | TRBJ2-5 | NA
TGTGCCAGCAGCTTAGACACGAAGTACGAGCAGTACTTC | CASSLDTKYEQYF | TRBV7-9 | few | TRBJ2-7 | NA
TGTGCCAGCAGCCTGGGACAGAGTAGGAATTCACCCCTCCACTTT | CASSLGQSRNSPLHF | TRBV14 | many | TRBJ1-6 | TRBD1
TGTGCCAGCAGCGCGTCCGGGACAGGGATCTACAATGAGCAGTTCTTC | CASSASGTGIYNEQFF | TRBV11-3 | few | TRBJ2-1 | TRBD1
TGTGCCAGCAGCACAGGGCTAGGGGCACCTGAAGCTTTCTTT | CASSTGLGAPEAFF | TRBV2 | few | TRBJ1-1 | NA